Listed below are T cell receptor beta chains from one sample, sequenced in a study of shared clonotypes between healthy human individuals. Repertoires were generated with immunoSEQ multiplex PCR, while TCRdb's copy carries only in-frame clones and drops some. The profile shows 1.5 million to 2.5 million clones, about 95% of them singletons. Sequencing was performed on naive CD8+ T cells sorted from blood. These receptors all come from a man between 18 and 29 years old in good health. Each CDR3 is given with its conserved first and last residue. D genes are given only for firm matches. Some rows mark clone size as missing; the rest say once, few, many or name a class of expanded clone.

length,D,size,J,V,DNA,CDR3
14,-,-,TRBJ2-3,TRBV7-9,TGTGCCAGCAGCTTAGAAGCTAGCACAGATACGCAGTATTTT,CASSLEASTDTQYF
15,TRBD1,-,TRBJ1-5,TRBV19,TGTGCCAGTAGTCCCCAAGACAGGGGGTTTCAGCCCCAGCATTTT,CASSPQDRGFQPQHF
14,TRBD2,-,TRBJ2-2,TRBV2,TGTGCCAGCAGTGAATTATCTAGCGGCGGGGAGCTGTTTTTT,CASSELSSGGELFF
14,-,once,TRBJ2-5,TRBV5-1,TGCGCCAGCAGCTTGGCCTGGGCAGCTGAGACCCAGTACTTC,CASSLAWAAETQYF
16,-,-,TRBJ2-3,TRBV7-8,TGTGCCAGCAGCCCCGGACCCAATCCCAGGGGAGATACGCAGTATTTT,CASSPGPNPRGDTQYF
17,TRBD1,-,TRBJ1-1,TRBV7-9,TGTGCCAGCAGCTTAAGTAGGGGACAGGGATCGAACACTGAAGCTTTCTTT,CASSLSRGQGSNTEAFF
16,TRBD2,-,TRBJ2-1,TRBV4-1,TGCGCCAGCAGCCAAGAACGGGCGGGAGGCTTGCATGAGCAGTTCTTC,CASSQERAGGLHEQFF
16,TRBD2,-,TRBJ2-1,TRBV4-1,TGCGCCAGCAGCCAAGATTGGGGACTAGCCTACAATGAGCAGTTCTTC,CASSQDWGLAYNEQFF
14,-,-,TRBJ1-1,TRBV6-5,TGTGCCAGCAGTAACAGCATTCGTAACACTGAAGCTTTCTTT,CASSNSIRNTEAFF
12,TRBD1,-,TRBJ1-2,TRBV19,TGTGCCAGGCCCCGCAGGGGGGTTGGCTACACCTTC,CARPRRGVGYTF
15,-,-,TRBJ2-5,TRBV5-6,TGTGCCAGCAGCTTCGGGGTAACAAGCGTGGAGACCCAGTACTTC,CASSFGVTSVETQYF
15,TRBD1,-,TRBJ2-7,TRBV6-5,TGTGCCAGCAGTTGGGGACAGGGGGTCTCCTACGAGCAGTACTTC,CASSWGQGVSYEQYF
22,TRBD1,-,TRBJ2-6,TRBV4-2,TGTGCCAGCAGCCAAGATACGGGGACAGGCGATTTCTCCATTTCTGGGGCCAACGTCCTGACTTTC,CASSQDTGTGDFSISGANVLTF
13,-,-,TRBJ1-2,TRBV19,TGTGCCAGTAGTATAGATGGAATGGATGGCTACACCTTC,CASSIDGMDGYTF
16,-,-,TRBJ2-1,TRBV27,TGTGCCAGCAGTGAAGCAGCGGCTAGCTCCTACAATGAGCAGTTCTTC,CASSEAAASSYNEQFF
15,TRBD1,once,TRBJ1-2,TRBV4-3,TGCGCCAGCACCCCAGGACAGGGGGCAAACTATGGCTACACCTTC,CASTPGQGANYGYTF
13,-,-,TRBJ1-1,TRBV5-5,TGTGCCAGCAGCTTCGACTGGAACACTGAAGCTTTCTTT,CASSFDWNTEAFF
13,-,-,TRBJ1-4,TRBV7-9,TGTGCCAGCAGCTTCCAGGGTGACGAAAAACTGTTTTTT,CASSFQGDEKLFF
14,-,-,TRBJ2-2,TRBV4-1,TGCGCCAGCAGCTTTCGACTGAACACCGGGGAGCTGTTTTTT,CASSFRLNTGELFF
16,-,-,TRBJ2-5,TRBV5-8,TGTGCCAGCAGCTTGTTTGAGTACATGAATGAGGAGACCCAGTACTTC,CASSLFEYMNEETQYF
12,-,-,TRBJ1-1,TRBV7-9,TGTGCCAGCAGCCCTCAAAATACTGAAGCTTTCTTT,CASSPQNTEAFF
11,-,-,TRBJ2-2,TRBV29-1,TGCAGCGTTGACAACACCGGGGAGCTGTTTTTT,CSVDNTGELFF
15,-,-,TRBJ2-7,TRBV6-5,TGTGCCAGCAGTTCTGGCGCCCCGAAATACTACGAGCAGTACTTC,CASSSGAPKYYEQYF
14,TRBD2,-,TRBJ2-7,TRBV28,TGTGCCAGCAGTTTGGGGAGGGGTACCTACGAGCAGTACTTC,CASSLGRGTYEQYF
16,-,-,TRBJ2-5,TRBV7-2,TGTGCCAGCAGCTTAGCGTACCCCACTGCCCAAGAGACCCAGTACTTC,CASSLAYPTAQETQYF
12,TRBD1,-,TRBJ2-7,TRBV30,TGTGCCTTTGACAGGGGGCAGAGAGAGCAGTACTTC,CAFDRGQREQYF
15,-,-,TRBJ1-2,TRBV9,TGTGCCAGCAGCGTAGACAGCGGTTTGGTAGAAGGCTACACCTTC,CASSVDSGLVEGYTF
18,-,-,TRBJ1-1,TRBV7-2,TGTGCCAGCAGCTTAGGGTATGTAGGGGCCTTTGGGGGCACTGAAGCTTTCTTT,CASSLGYVGAFGGTEAFF
14,-,-,TRBJ1-3,TRBV28,TGTGCCAGCAGTTGGGACAACTCTGGAAACACCATATATTTT,CASSWDNSGNTIYF
16,TRBD1,-,TRBJ2-7,TRBV10-2,TGCGCCAGCAGTGAGTCGCTAGGACAGGGGATCTACGAGCAGTACTTC,CASSESLGQGIYEQYF
16,-,-,TRBJ2-5,TRBV11-2,TGTGCCAGCAGCCCCCTCGGGGGCGGGATTCAAGAGACCCAGTACTTC,CASSPLGGGIQETQYF
14,-,-,TRBJ1-1,TRBV5-1,TGCGCCAGCAGCTTGGCCAACATGAACACTGAAGCTTTCTTT,CASSLANMNTEAFF
13,-,-,TRBJ2-7,TRBV27,TGTGCCAGCAGTCCACTATTTGGCGACGAGCAGTACTTC,CASSPLFGDEQYF
15,TRBD1,-,TRBJ2-7,TRBV19,TGTGCCAGTAGTATAGATGGGACAGGGCCCTACGAGCAGTACTTC,CASSIDGTGPYEQYF
17,TRBD2,-,TRBJ2-3,TRBV28,TGTGCCAGCAGTCCAGGGACTAGCATTACTAGCACAGATACGCAGTATTTT,CASSPGTSITSTDTQYF
15,TRBD2,-,TRBJ2-1,TRBV9,TGTGCCAGCAGCGTAGTAGGACTAGCGGGAGGTGAGCAGTTCTTC,CASSVVGLAGGEQFF
15,-,-,TRBJ2-5,TRBV7-9,TGTGCCAGCAGCTTAGCCGGCAGGGAAGAGGAGACCCAGTACTTC,CASSLAGREEETQYF
14,-,-,TRBJ2-7,TRBV6-5,TGTGCCAGCAGTTACGATACTGGAGACTACGAGCAGTACTTC,CASSYDTGDYEQYF
13,-,-,TRBJ1-4,TRBV29-1,TGCAGCGTTCTTACCGCAACTAATGAAAAACTGTTTTTT,CSVLTATNEKLFF
13,-,-,TRBJ2-7,TRBV13,TGTGCCAGCAGCTTAGCCGGGAGCTACGAGCAGTACTTC,CASSLAGSYEQYF
15,-,-,TRBJ2-1,TRBV6-5,TGTGCCAGCAGTTATGCTAGCGAGGCCTACAATGAGCAGTTCTTC,CASSYASEAYNEQFF
15,-,-,TRBJ2-5,TRBV6-5,TGTGCCAGCAGTTACGTCGGTTCACAGGGAGAGACCCAGTACTTC,CASSYVGSQGETQYF
14,-,-,TRBJ1-6,TRBV5-6,TGTGCCAGCAGCTTGGGGTCAGCAAATTCACCCCTCCACTTT,CASSLGSANSPLHF
10,-,-,TRBJ1-1,TRBV20-1,TGCAGTGCTAATTGGGGGGGAGCTTTCTTT,CSANWGGAFF
16,-,once,TRBJ2-1,TRBV11-2,TGTGCCAGCAGACCCTTCCCCCCGGACGGGAACAATGAGCAGTTCTTC,CASRPFPPDGNNEQFF
14,-,-,TRBJ2-7,TRBV28,TGTGCCAGCAGTTTCCCCGGGACCGTCTACGAGCAGTACTTC,CASSFPGTVYEQYF
11,-,-,TRBJ1-1,TRBV27,TGTGCCAGCAGTTTCGGGCAGGAAGCTTTCTTT,CASSFGQEAFF
14,-,-,TRBJ2-2,TRBV7-6,TGTGCCAGCAGCTTAGGCCTAGCGCCCGGGGAGCTGTTTTTT,CASSLGLAPGELFF
13,-,-,TRBJ2-7,TRBV5-6,TGTGCCAGCAGCTTGTACACCTCCTACGAGCAGTACTTC,CASSLYTSYEQYF
16,-,-,TRBJ2-5,TRBV4-3,TGCGCCAGCAGCCAAGAACCATGGGGAGGGGGAGAGACCCAGTACTTC,CASSQEPWGGGETQYF
14,TRBD2,-,TRBJ2-7,TRBV5-5,TGTGCCAGCGGAGGACTAGCGGGAGGGTACGAGCAGTACTTC,CASGGLAGGYEQYF
14,TRBD1,-,TRBJ2-2,TRBV27,TGTGCCAGCAGTTGGACAGGGAACACCGGGGAGCTGTTTTTT,CASSWTGNTGELFF
15,-,-,TRBJ2-7,TRBV7-6,TGTGCCAGCAGCTTTTCGCAGGGACCCGACTACGAGCAGTACTTC,CASSFSQGPDYEQYF
15,TRBD2,-,TRBJ2-1,TRBV6-5,TGTGCCAGCAGTTACGGGACTAGCTCCTACAATGAGCAGTTCTTC,CASSYGTSSYNEQFF